Included here is one T cell receptor (beta chain) sequence, with context. Its cognate antigen is unknown. Trimming left V 4 bases short and J 1 base short, with 13 bases between. CDR1 and CDR2 (germline): ENHRY, SYGVKD. The CDR3 length is 15 residues. Profiled with immunoSEQ multiplex PCR; TCRdb holds only in-frame clones, not every one. The repertoire holds some 30,000 clones, with roughly 78% as singletons. Time point defined: week 11, during vaccination. Vaccine doses each comprised 300 ug of mutant IDH1 20-mer peptide, with topical imiquimod. The data stem from a study of a mutant IDH1 vaccine in newly diagnosed glioma. Study-wide context: There were roughly 60% males and roughly 40% females among treated patients, whose mean age was approximately 40 years.

This receptor was obtained from a man in his thirties or forties with glioma. The genes are TRBV10-3 and TRBJ1-1; D ambiguous. Sample: PBMCs, taken from a glioma patient whose treatment included an IDH1 peptide vaccine. CDR3: CAISGSSTSNTEAFF. The CDR3, as DNA: TGTGCCATCAGTGGATCATCAACCTCGAACACTGAAGCTTTCTTT.